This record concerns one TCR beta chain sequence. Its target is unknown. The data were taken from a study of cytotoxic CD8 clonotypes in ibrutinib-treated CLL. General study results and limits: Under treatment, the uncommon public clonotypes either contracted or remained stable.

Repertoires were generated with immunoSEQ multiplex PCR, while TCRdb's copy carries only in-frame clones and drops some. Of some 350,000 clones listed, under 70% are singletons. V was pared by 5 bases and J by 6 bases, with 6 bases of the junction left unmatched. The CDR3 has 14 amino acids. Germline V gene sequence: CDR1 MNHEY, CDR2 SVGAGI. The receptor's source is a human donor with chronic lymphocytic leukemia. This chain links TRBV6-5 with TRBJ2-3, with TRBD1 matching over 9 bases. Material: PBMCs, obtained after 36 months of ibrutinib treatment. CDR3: CASSRRQGGDTQYF. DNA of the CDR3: TGTGCCAGCAGTCGCAGACAGGGGGGCGATACGCAGTATTTT.